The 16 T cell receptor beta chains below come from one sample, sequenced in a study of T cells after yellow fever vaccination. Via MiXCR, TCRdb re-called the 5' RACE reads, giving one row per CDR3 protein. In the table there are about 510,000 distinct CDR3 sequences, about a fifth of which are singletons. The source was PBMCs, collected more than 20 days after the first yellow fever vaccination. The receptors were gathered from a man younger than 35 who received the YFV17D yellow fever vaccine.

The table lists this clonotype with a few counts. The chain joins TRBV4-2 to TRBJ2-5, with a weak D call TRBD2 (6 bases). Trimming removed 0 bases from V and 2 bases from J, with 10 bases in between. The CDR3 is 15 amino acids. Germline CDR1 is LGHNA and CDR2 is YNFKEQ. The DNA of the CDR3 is TGTGCCAGCAGCCAAGAGGGACTTCTTCAAGAGACCCAGTACTTC. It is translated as CASSQEGLLQETQYF.

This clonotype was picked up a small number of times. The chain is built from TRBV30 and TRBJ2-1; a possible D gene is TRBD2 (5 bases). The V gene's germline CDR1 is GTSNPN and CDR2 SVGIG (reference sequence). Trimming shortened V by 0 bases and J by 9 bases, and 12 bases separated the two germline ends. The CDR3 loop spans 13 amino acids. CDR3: CAWSVPSPAEQFF. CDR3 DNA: TGTGCCTGGAGTGTACCTAGCCCGGCTGAGCAGTTCTTC.

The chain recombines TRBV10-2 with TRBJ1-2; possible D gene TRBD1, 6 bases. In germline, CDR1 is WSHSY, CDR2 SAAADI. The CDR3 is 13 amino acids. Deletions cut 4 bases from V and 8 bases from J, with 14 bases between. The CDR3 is CASSAPYRVGYTF. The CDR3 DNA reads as TGCGCCAGCAGTGCCCCCTACAGGGTCGGCTACACCTTC.

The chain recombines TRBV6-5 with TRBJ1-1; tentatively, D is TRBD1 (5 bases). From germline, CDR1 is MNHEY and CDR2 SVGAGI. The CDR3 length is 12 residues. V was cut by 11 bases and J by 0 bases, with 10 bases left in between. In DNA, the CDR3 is TGTGCCGTACAGGCGATGAACACTGAAGCTTTCTTT. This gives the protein CAVQAMNTEAFF.

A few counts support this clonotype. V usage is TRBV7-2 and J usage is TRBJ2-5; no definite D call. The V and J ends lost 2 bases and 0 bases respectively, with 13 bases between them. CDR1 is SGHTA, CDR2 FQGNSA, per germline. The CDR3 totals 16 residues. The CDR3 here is CASSLIPLGYQETQYF. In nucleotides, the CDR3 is TGTGCCAGCAGCTTAATTCCCCTCGGGTACCAAGAGACCCAGTACTTC. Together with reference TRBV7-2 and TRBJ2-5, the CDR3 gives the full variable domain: GAGVSQSPSNKVTEKGKDVELRCDPISGHTALYWYRQSLGQGLEFLIYFQGNSAPDKSGLPSDRFSAERTGGSVSTLTIQRTQQEDSAVYLCASSLIPLGYQETQYFGPGTRLLVL.

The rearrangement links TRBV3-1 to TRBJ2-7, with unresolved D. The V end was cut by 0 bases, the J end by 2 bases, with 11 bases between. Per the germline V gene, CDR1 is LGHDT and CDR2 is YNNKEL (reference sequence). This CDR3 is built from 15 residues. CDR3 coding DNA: TGTGCCAGCAGCCAAGAAAAGGTTTCCGCCTACGAGCAGTACTTC. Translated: CASSQEKVSAYEQYF.

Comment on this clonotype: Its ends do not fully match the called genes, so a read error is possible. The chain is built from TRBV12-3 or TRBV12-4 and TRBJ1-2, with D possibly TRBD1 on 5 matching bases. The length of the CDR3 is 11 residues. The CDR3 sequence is CASSFRTLVFF. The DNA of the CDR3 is TGTGCCAGCAGTTTCCGGACACTGGTTTTCTTC.

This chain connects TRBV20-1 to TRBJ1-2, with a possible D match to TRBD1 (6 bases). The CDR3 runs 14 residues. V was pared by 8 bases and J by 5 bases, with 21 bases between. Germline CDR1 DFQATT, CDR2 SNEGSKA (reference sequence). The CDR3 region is CSSIGGNHKYGYTF. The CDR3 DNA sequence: TGCAGTTCAATAGGGGGGAACCACAAATATGGCTACACCTTC.

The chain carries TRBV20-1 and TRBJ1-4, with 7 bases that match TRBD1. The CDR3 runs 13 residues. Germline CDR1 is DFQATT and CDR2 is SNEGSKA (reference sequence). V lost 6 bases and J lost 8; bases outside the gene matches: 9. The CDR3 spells CSALRQGREKLFF. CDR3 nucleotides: TGCAGTGCCCTGAGACAGGGTCGGGAAAAACTGTTTTTT.

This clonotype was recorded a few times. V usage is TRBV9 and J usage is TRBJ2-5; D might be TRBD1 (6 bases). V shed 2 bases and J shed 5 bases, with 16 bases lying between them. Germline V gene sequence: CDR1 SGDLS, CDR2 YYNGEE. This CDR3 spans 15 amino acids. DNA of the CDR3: TGTGCCAGCAGCGTCGAGGGGGTTTCGCGGGAGACCCAGTACTTC. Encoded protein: CASSVEGVSRETQYF.

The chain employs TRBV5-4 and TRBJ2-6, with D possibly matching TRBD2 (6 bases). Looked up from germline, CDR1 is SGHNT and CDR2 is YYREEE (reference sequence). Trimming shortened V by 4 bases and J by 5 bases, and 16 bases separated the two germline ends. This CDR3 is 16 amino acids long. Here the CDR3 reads CASSPPLGRWANVLTF. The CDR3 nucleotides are TGTGCCAGCAGCCCACCCTTGGGGAGGTGGGCCAACGTCCTGACTTTC.

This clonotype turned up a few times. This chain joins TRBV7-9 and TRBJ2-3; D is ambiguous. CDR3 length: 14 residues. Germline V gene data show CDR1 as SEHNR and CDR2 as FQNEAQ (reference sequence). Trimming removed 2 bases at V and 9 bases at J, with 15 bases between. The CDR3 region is CASSLILDTRTQYF. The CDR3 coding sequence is TGTGCCAGCAGCTTAATCCTAGATACCCGAACGCAGTATTTT.

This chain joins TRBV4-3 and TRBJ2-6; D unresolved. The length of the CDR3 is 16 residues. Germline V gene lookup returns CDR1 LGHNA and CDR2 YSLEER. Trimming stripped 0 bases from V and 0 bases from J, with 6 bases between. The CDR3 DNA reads TGCGCCAGCAGCCAAGATTTAACCTCTGGGGCCAACGTCCTGACTTTC. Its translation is CASSQDLTSGANVLTF.

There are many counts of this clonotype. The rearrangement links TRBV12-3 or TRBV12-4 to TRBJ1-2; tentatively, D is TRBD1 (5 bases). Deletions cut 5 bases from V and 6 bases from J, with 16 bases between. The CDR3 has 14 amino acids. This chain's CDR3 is CASSPQSGHDGYTF. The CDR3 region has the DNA TGTGCCAGCAGTCCCCAATCGGGGCACGATGGCTACACCTTC.

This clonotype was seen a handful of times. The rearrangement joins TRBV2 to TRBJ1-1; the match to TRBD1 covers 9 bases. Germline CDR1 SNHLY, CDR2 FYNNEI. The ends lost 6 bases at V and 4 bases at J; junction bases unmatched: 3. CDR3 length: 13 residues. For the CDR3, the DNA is TGTGCCAGCAGCGGGACAGGGTCCACTGAAGCTTTCTTT. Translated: CASSGTGSTEAFF.

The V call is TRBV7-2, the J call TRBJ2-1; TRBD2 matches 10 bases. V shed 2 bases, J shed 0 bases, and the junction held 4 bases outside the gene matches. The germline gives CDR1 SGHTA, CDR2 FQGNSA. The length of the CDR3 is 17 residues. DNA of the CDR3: TGTGCCAGCAGCTTACTAGCGGGGGATCCCTCCTACAATGAGCAGTTCTTC. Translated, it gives CASSLLAGDPSYNEQFF.